This TCR beta chain was sequenced for a study of molecular identifiers for immune sequencing clone quantification. TCRdb passed the PCR reads through MiXCR, listing each CDR3 protein once. Among fewer than 350,000 distinct CDR3 sequences listed, over 20% were seen once. Worth noting for this clonotype: A much larger clone differs from this one at a single base, so this may be a read error.

From germline, CDR1 is KGHSH and CDR2 LQKENI. The CDR3 runs to 15 residues. The sequencing sample was made of naive CD8+ T cells from blood, with Jurkat cell RNA spiked in. The subset here: FACS-sorted CD8+CD4-CCR7+CD45RA+ naive T cells. This clonotype originated in a human donor in good health. Some libraries in this study had Jurkat cell RNA spiked in. J is TRBJ2-7 and V is TRBV18, with 9 bases aligning to TRBD1. DNA for the CDR3: TGTGCCGGCTCACTCGAACCGGGACAGGGTTACGAGCAGTACTTC. It encodes CAGSLEPGQGYEQYF.